These 23 T cell receptor beta chains were sequenced from one sample in a study of identical twins. TCRdb passed the 5' RACE reads through MiXCR, listing each CDR3 protein once. The sample lists fewer than 900,000 distinct CDR3 sequences, about 18% occurring once. These data are also associated with another study on T cells expressing NK-cell markers.

Sequencing was done on a sample of PBMCs. These receptors all come from a young woman in good health.

The chain employs TRBV20-1 and TRBJ2-3, with D hard to call. Between the trimmed V and J ends, which lost 0 bases and 5 bases, there was a span of 15 bases. The CDR3 is made up of 15 amino acids. The germline CDR1 and CDR2 sequences are DFQATT and SNEGSKA (reference sequence). CDR3 protein: CSAREPGGPGDTQYF. The CDR3 DNA follows: TGCAGTGCTAGAGAACCGGGTGGACCCGGAGATACGCAGTATTTT.

The chain couples TRBV20-1 to TRBJ2-7; 8 positions agree with TRBD2. The trim removed 4 bases at V and 6 bases at J, leaving 14 bases unmatched. Germline values: CDR1 DFQATT, CDR2 SNEGSKA (reference sequence). The CDR3 runs 15 residues. This CDR3 reads CSANPPGLEGSEQYF. DNA of the CDR3: TGCAGTGCTAACCCACCGGGACTAGAGGGGAGCGAGCAGTACTTC.

This clonotype has just a few counts. The rearrangement uses TRBV2 and TRBJ1-3; 8 bases fit TRBD1. Trimming removed 7 bases from V and 15 bases from J; junction bases left unmatched: 8. From germline, CDR1 is SNHLY and CDR2 FYNNEI. The CDR3 sequence is 11 residues long. CDR3 region: CASTTGGSEYF. CDR3 nucleotide sequence: TGTGCCAGCACCACAGGGGGGTCTGAATATTTT.

This clonotype has a handful of counts. The chain carries TRBV7-9 and TRBJ2-1; a weak D match, TRBD1 (5 bases). This CDR3 contains 15 residues. Trimming took off 4 bases at V and 4 bases at J, with 14 bases between the two ends. Looked up from germline, CDR1 is SEHNR and CDR2 is FQNEAQ (reference sequence). CDR3 amino acids: CASSSPGRAYNEQFF. In nucleotides, the CDR3 is TGTGCCAGCAGCTCCCCAGGGCGAGCATACAATGAGCAGTTCTTC. The whole variable domain, filled in from reference TRBV7-9 and TRBJ2-1, reads DTGVSQNPRHKITKRGQNVTFRCDPISEHNRLYWYRQTLGQGPEFLTYFQNEAQLEKSRLLSDRFSAERPKGSFSTLEIQRTEQGDSAMYLCASSSPGRAYNEQFFGPGTRLTVL.

This clonotype was seen a few times. The chain couples TRBV5-1 to TRBJ2-2, with 7 bases fitting TRBD1. The junction had 9 bases not matched to a gene; V was cut back by 4 bases and J by 6 bases. The CDR3 loop spans 15 amino acids. Germline loops: CDR1 SGHRS, CDR2 YFSETQ. CDR3 loop: CASSEGAMVPGELFF. The CDR3 coding sequence is TGCGCCAGCAGCGAGGGGGCGATGGTTCCCGGGGAGCTGTTTTTT.

This clonotype was seen a handful of times. The chain has TRBV5-1 and TRBJ2-7; 10 positions agree with TRBD1. The V and J ends lost 6 bases and 6 bases, in that order; junction bases with no gene match: 6. Germline CDR1 SGHRS, CDR2 YFSETQ. The CDR3 has 13 residues. The CDR3 loop is CASTGTGALEQYF. CDR3 sequence (DNA): TGCGCCAGCACCGGGACAGGGGCACTCGAGCAGTACTTC.

This clonotype turned up a few times. V and J are TRBV20-1 and TRBJ1-6, with D unclear. V dropped 2 bases and J dropped 7 bases, with 12 bases sitting between them. CDR3 length: 14 residues. The germline V gene has CDR1 DFQATT and CDR2 SNEGSKA (reference sequence). CDR3 in DNA: TGCAGTGCTAGATCGGGAGCAAACAATTCACCCCTCCACTTT. It translates to CSARSGANNSPLHF.

V is TRBV7-3 and J is TRBJ2-2, with unresolved D. Germline CDR1 and CDR2: SGHTA and FQGTGA. This CDR3 contains 14 residues. V was cut by 5 bases and J by 4 bases, with 11 bases left in between. CDR3 region: CASSHAKATGELFF. As DNA, the CDR3 is TGTGCCAGCAGCCACGCGAAAGCCACCGGGGAGCTGTTTTTT. Filled out from reference TRBV7-3 and TRBJ2-2, the complete variable domain reads GAGVSQTPSNKVTEKGKYVELRCDPISGHTALYWYRQSLGQGPEFLIYFQGTGAADDSGLPNDRFFAVRPEGSVSTLKIQRTERGDSAVYLCASSHAKATGELFFGEGSRLTVL.

The chain employs TRBV5-1 and TRBJ2-3, with 9 nucleotides matching TRBD1. J lost 5 bases, V lost 4 bases, and 8 bases had no gene match. Looked up from germline, CDR1 is SGHRS and CDR2 is YFSETQ. This CDR3 has 15 amino acids. The CDR3 region has the DNA TGCGCCAGCAGCCCAGGCTACAGGGGGCAAGATACGCAGTATTTT. Protein: CASSPGYRGQDTQYF. The entire variable domain, with the rest obtained from reference TRBV5-1 and TRBJ2-3, is as follows: KAGVTQTPRYLIKTRGQQVTLSCSPISGHRSVSWYQQTPGQGLQFLFEYFSETQRNKGNFPGRFSGRQFSNSRSEMNVSTLELGDSALYLCASSPGYRGQDTQYFGPGTRLTVL.

In its sample, this clonotype was seen a few times. The chain employs TRBV7-8 and TRBJ2-1, with TRBD1 identical over 7 bases. V was pared by 5 bases and J by 5 bases, with 6 bases of the junction left unmatched. CDR1 and CDR2 from the germline V gene are SGHVS and FQNEAQ. The CDR3 extends over 14 amino acids. CDR3 loop: CASSAGTENNEQFF. CDR3 DNA sequence: TGTGCCAGCAGCGCCGGGACAGAAAACAATGAGCAGTTCTTC.

The chain couples TRBV10-2 to TRBJ1-2; unclear D gene. Germline V gives CDR1 WSHSY, CDR2 SAAADI. The CDR3 spans 12 residues. Trimming took off 10 bases at V and 8 bases at J, with 17 bases between the two ends. Here the CDR3 DNA reads TGCGCCACCTCTCGGACCGGCGCGGGCTACACCTTC. Residues: CATSRTGAGYTF.

This clonotype was observed a handful of times. The chain is built from TRBV20-1 and TRBJ2-6; tentative D call: TRBD1 (6 bases). In germline, CDR1 is DFQATT, CDR2 SNEGSKA (reference sequence). The CDR3 consists of 17 residues. V was trimmed by 0 bases and J by 3 bases, leaving 15 bases between them. The CDR3 DNA is TGCAGTGCTAGAGACTATACAGGGCTGGGTGGGGCCAACGTCCTGACTTTC. Translating gives CSARDYTGLGGANVLTF.

J is TRBJ1-2 and V is TRBV7-6; the D gene is possibly TRBD1 (5 bases). Germline V gene lookup returns CDR1 SGHVS and CDR2 FNYEAQ. The ends were cut back, 0 bases at V and 7 bases at J, with 9 bases in the middle. The CDR3 has 13 amino acids. The chain's CDR3 is CASSLASGPGYTF. The CDR3, as DNA: TGTGCCAGCAGCTTAGCGTCGGGGCCTGGCTACACCTTC.

The chain joins TRBV5-1 to TRBJ2-7, with D uncertain. CDR1 SGHRS and CDR2 YFSETQ come from the germline V gene. Trimming shortened V by 2 bases and J by 2 bases, and 11 bases separated the two germline ends. The CDR3 sequence is 14 residues long. The DNA for the CDR3 is TGCGCCAGCAGCTTTGATCCAGGCCCCTACGAGCAGTACTTC. Residues: CASSFDPGPYEQYF.

The V gene is TRBV19, the J gene TRBJ1-1, with D unclear. The CDR3 totals 8 residues. The germline V and J ends were trimmed by 6 bases and 8 bases, with 1 base remaining between them. The germline CDR1 and CDR2 sequences are LNHDA and SQIVND (reference sequence). The CDR3 reads CASREAFF. CDR3 coding DNA: TGTGCCAGTAGGGAAGCTTTCTTT.

The table lists this clonotype with a few counts. This chain links TRBV12-3 or TRBV12-4 with TRBJ2-1; 10 bases agree with TRBD2. V lost 5 bases and J lost 8; bases outside the gene matches: 9. The CDR3 consists of 15 residues. In DNA, the CDR3 is TGTGCCAGCAGTCCCAGCGGGAGGGTTATTGATGAGCAGTTCTTC. Translating gives CASSPSGRVIDEQFF.

The genes are TRBV12-5 and TRBJ1-2, with a tentative D call TRBD1 (6 bases). Germline-derived CDR1 and CDR2 are LGHNT and FRNRAP. The CDR3 has 14 amino acids. V gave up 2 bases and J gave up 2 bases, with 9 bases separating them. In nucleotides, the CDR3 is TGTGCTAGTGGTTTGCTTACAGGGAACTATGGCTACACCTTC. It translates to CASGLLTGNYGYTF.

This rearrangement joins TRBV10-3 to TRBJ2-7; tentative D call: TRBD2 (6 bases). Germline CDR1 ENHRY, CDR2 SYGVKD. The CDR3 runs to 13 residues. Trimming removed 4 bases at V and 2 bases at J, with 9 bases between. The CDR3 nucleotides read TGTGCCATCAGTGGGAGGGTCCCCTACGAGCAGTACTTC. Translation gives CAISGRVPYEQYF.

This rearrangement joins TRBV10-3 to TRBJ2-6; D unclear. Trimming took 6 bases from V and 0 from J, leaving 12 bases between them. CDR1 and CDR2 from the germline V gene are ENHRY and SYGVKD. The length of the CDR3 is 16 residues. The CDR3 DNA is TGTGCCATCAGAGCTAACCCCAGCTCTGGGGCCAACGTCCTGACTTTC. This codes for CAIRANPSSGANVLTF.

The V call is TRBV9, the J call TRBJ2-1; D possibly corresponds to TRBD2 (7 bases). The CDR3 has 15 residues. Germline V CDR1 and CDR2: SGDLS, YYNGEE. Deletions cut 5 bases from V and 4 bases from J, with 16 bases between. The chain's CDR3 is CASSVRGGLYNEQFF. DNA of the CDR3: TGTGCCAGCAGTGTTAGGGGGGGCCTGTACAATGAGCAGTTCTTC. The entire variable domain, with the rest obtained from reference TRBV9 and TRBJ2-1, is as follows: DSGVTQTPKHLITATGQRVTLRCSPRSGDLSVYWYQQSLDQGLQFLIQYYNGEERAKGNILERFSAQQFPDLHSELNLSSLELGDSALYFCASSVRGGLYNEQFFGPGTRLTVL.

The chain carries TRBV5-1 and TRBJ2-1; TRBD2 matches 7 bases. V gave up 4 bases and J gave up 16 bases; unmatched junction bases: 17. Germline loops: CDR1 SGHRS, CDR2 YFSETQ. The CDR3 is 14 residues long. Written as DNA, the CDR3 is TGCGCCAGCAGCGATTTGGACCGACTAGCTGGAGCATTCTTC. It is translated as CASSDLDRLAGAFF.

This clonotype occurred many times. The chain uses TRBV12-3 or TRBV12-4 and TRBJ1-1, with a possible D match to TRBD1 (6 bases). This CDR3 has 14 residues. Trimming cost V 7 bases and J 0 bases, with 12 bases left between them. Here the CDR3 DNA reads TGTGCCAGCACCCTAACAGGGTTGAACACTGAAGCTTTCTTT. This translates into CASTLTGLNTEAFF.

This clonotype was picked up a small number of times. V usage is TRBV7-9 and J usage is TRBJ2-1; tentatively, D is TRBD1 (6 bases). Germline V CDR1 and CDR2: SEHNR, FQNEAQ (reference sequence). The CDR3 length is 15 residues. Trimming took 1 base from V and 8 from J, leaving 15 bases between them. The CDR3: CASSLGTGRRDEQFF. CDR3 sequence (DNA): TGTGCCAGCAGCTTAGGCACAGGGCGACGGGATGAGCAGTTCTTC.